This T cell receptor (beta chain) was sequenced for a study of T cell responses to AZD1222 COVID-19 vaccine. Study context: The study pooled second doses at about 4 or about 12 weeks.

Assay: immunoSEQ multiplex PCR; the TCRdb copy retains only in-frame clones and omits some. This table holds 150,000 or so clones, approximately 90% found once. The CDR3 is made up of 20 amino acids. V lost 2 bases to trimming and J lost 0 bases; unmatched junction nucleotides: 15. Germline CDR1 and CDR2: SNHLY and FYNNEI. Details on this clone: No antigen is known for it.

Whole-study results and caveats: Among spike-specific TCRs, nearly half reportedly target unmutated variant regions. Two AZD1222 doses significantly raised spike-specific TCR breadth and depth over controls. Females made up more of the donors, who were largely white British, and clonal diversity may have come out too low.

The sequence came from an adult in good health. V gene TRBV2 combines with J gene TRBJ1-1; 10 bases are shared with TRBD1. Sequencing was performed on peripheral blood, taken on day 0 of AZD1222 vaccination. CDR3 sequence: CASSEWLDRDRGIMNTEAFF. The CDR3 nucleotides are TGTGCCAGCAGTGAATGGCTCGACCGGGACAGGGGCATCATGAACACTGAAGCTTTCTTT.